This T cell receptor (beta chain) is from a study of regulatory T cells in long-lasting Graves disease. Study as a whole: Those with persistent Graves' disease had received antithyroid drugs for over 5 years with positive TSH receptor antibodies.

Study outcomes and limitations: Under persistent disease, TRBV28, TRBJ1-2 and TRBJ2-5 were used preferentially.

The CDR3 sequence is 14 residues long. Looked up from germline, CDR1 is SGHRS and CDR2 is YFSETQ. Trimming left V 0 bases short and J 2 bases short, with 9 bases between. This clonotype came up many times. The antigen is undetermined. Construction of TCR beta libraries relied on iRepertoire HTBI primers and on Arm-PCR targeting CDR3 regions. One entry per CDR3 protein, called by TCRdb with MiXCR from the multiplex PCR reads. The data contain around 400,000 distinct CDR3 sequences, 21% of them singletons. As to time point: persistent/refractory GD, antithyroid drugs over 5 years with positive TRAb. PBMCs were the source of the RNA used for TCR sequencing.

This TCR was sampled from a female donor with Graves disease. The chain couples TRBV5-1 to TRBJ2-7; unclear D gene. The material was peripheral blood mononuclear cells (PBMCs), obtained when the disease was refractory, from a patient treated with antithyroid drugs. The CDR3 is CASSLVDSAYEQYF. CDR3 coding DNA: TGCGCCAGCAGCTTGGTAGACTCGGCCTACGAGCAGTACTTC.